This is a list of T cell receptor beta chains from one sample in a study of T cells after yellow fever vaccination. TCRdb reanalysed the 5' RACE reads using MiXCR and keeps one entry per CDR3 protein. The profile shows 450,000 to 650,000 distinct CDR3 sequences, less than 25% of them singletons. The material sequenced was PBMCs, taken roughly 20 days after the first yellow fever vaccination. These receptors came from a man between 18 and 29 years old who received the YFV17D yellow fever vaccine. Each CDR3 is given with its conserved first and last residue. The D gene is left open where the match is weak. Clone size is shown for a subset of rows, as once, few, many or a class of expanded clone.

D gene: TRBD1
V gene: TRBV4-1
clone size: once
J gene: TRBJ2-7
CDR3 DNA: TGCGCCAGCAGCCAAATCAGGGGGCGGAATTACGAGCAGTACTTC
CDR3 protein: CASSQIRGRNYEQYF

D gene: TRBD1
V gene: TRBV9
clone size: .
J gene: TRBJ1-2
CDR3 DNA: TGTGCCAGCAGCGTAGACCAGGGGGCAATACAGGGCTACACCTTC
CDR3 protein: CASSVDQGAIQGYTF

D gene: .
V gene: TRBV28
clone size: few
J gene: TRBJ2-5
CDR3 DNA: TGTGCCAGCAGTTTTAGCGGCTCGGACAGCCGGTACCAAGAGACCCAGTACTTC
CDR3 protein: CASSFSGSDSRYQETQYF

D gene: TRBD1
V gene: TRBV27
clone size: .
J gene: TRBJ1-1
CDR3 DNA: TGTGCCAGCAGTTTGTGGACAGGGGGCACGAACACTGAAGCTTTCTTT
CDR3 protein: CASSLWTGGTNTEAFF

D gene: TRBD1
V gene: TRBV20-1
clone size: many
J gene: TRBJ2-2
CDR3 DNA: TGCAGTGCTAGAGATCGGGTCGGGACAGGGGTGACCGGGGAGCTGTTTTTT
CDR3 protein: CSARDRVGTGVTGELFF

D gene: .
V gene: TRBV5-5
clone size: .
J gene: TRBJ1-1
CDR3 DNA: TGTGCCAGGAGCCCCGGACACCCGAACACTGAAGCTTTCTTT
CDR3 protein: CARSPGHPNTEAFF

D gene: .
V gene: TRBV29-1
clone size: .
J gene: TRBJ2-1
CDR3 DNA: TGCAGCGTTGCCGAGACCGGGCGAGGTGAGCAGTTCTTC
CDR3 protein: CSVAETGRGEQFF

D gene: TRBD2
V gene: TRBV29-1
clone size: .
J gene: TRBJ2-3
CDR3 DNA: TGCAGCGTTCTACTGGGGCGGGGGACAGATACGCAGTATTTT
CDR3 protein: CSVLLGRGTDTQYF

D gene: .
V gene: TRBV5-4
clone size: .
J gene: TRBJ1-2
CDR3 DNA: TGTGCCAGCAAAACTTCCGGGGGCGCCAACTATGGCTACACCTTC
CDR3 protein: CASKTSGGANYGYTF

D gene: .
V gene: TRBV7-9
clone size: .
J gene: TRBJ1-1
CDR3 DNA: TGTGCCAGCAGCTTAACCGGGGCGATGGCTTTCTTT
CDR3 protein: CASSLTGAMAFF

D gene: .
V gene: TRBV5-1
clone size: .
J gene: TRBJ2-1
CDR3 DNA: TGCGCCAGCAGCAGGGATCCAAGGTCGGTAAATGAGCAGTTCTTC
CDR3 protein: CASSRDPRSVNEQFF

D gene: TRBD2
V gene: TRBV5-5
clone size: few
J gene: TRBJ2-5
CDR3 DNA: TGTGCCAGCAGCTTTTCGGGGGGGCGCGGAGGAGAGACCCAGTACTTC
CDR3 protein: CASSFSGGRGGETQYF

D gene: .
V gene: TRBV7-9
clone size: many
J gene: TRBJ1-4
CDR3 DNA: TGTGCCAGCAGCCCAAGACGGGAAACTAATGAAAAACTGTTTTTT
CDR3 protein: CASSPRRETNEKLFF

D gene: .
V gene: TRBV5-4
clone size: .
J gene: TRBJ1-4
CDR3 DNA: TGTGCCAGCAGCTCAACCGGGGGGCCTTGGGAAAAACTGTTTTTT
CDR3 protein: CASSSTGGPWEKLFF

D gene: TRBD2
V gene: TRBV19
clone size: few
J gene: TRBJ2-7
CDR3 DNA: TGTGCCAGTAGTATAAATCTCGGGGGGATCTACGAGCAGTACTTC
CDR3 protein: CASSINLGGIYEQYF

D gene: TRBD1
V gene: TRBV24-1
clone size: .
J gene: TRBJ2-1
CDR3 DNA: TGTGCCACCGGTCCTGGACAGGGGTTGGCCAATGAGCAGTTCTTC
CDR3 protein: CATGPGQGLANEQFF

D gene: .
V gene: TRBV5-1
clone size: few
J gene: TRBJ1-3
CDR3 DNA: TGCGCCAGCAGCCCCGGGACATCGTCTGGAAACACCATATATTTT
CDR3 protein: CASSPGTSSGNTIYF

D gene: .
V gene: TRBV7-9
clone size: many
J gene: TRBJ2-3
CDR3 DNA: TGTGCCAGCAGGCCGCGGGCCACGGACACAGATACGCAGTATTTT
CDR3 protein: CASRPRATDTDTQYF

D gene: TRBD2
V gene: TRBV20-1
clone size: .
J gene: TRBJ2-3
CDR3 DNA: TGCAGTGGCCAGAGCGGGGGGGTCGGAGATACGCAGTATTTT
CDR3 protein: CSGQSGGVGDTQYF

D gene: .
V gene: TRBV20-1
clone size: few
J gene: TRBJ2-1
CDR3 DNA: TGCAGTGCTAGAGGGCTGAGAGGCAATGAGCAGTTCTTC
CDR3 protein: CSARGLRGNEQFF

D gene: .
V gene: TRBV9
clone size: few
J gene: TRBJ1-1
CDR3 DNA: TGTGCCAGCAGCCCTTTCCTGGGGGCTGAAGCTTTCTTT
CDR3 protein: CASSPFLGAEAFF

D gene: TRBD2
V gene: TRBV13
clone size: few
J gene: TRBJ2-1
CDR3 DNA: TGTGCCAGCAGCTTAGGCGGCGGGGGGGCTCGGTTCTTC
CDR3 protein: CASSLGGGGARFF

D gene: TRBD1
V gene: TRBV9
clone size: few
J gene: TRBJ2-7
CDR3 DNA: TGTGCCAGCAGCGAGCGACAGGGCTCCTACGAGCAGTACTTC
CDR3 protein: CASSERQGSYEQYF

D gene: .
V gene: TRBV4-1
clone size: few
J gene: TRBJ2-5
CDR3 DNA: TGCGCCAGCAGCCAAGATCTTAAAGGGTGGGAGACCCAGTACTTC
CDR3 protein: CASSQDLKGWETQYF

D gene: .
V gene: TRBV19
clone size: .
J gene: TRBJ2-2
CDR3 DNA: TGTGCCAGTAGTATGAGACGGGGGGCGCGCACCGGGGAGCTGTTTTTT
CDR3 protein: CASSMRRGARTGELFF

D gene: .
V gene: TRBV5-1
clone size: .
J gene: TRBJ1-6
CDR3 DNA: TGCGCCAGCAGCTTGCGGCAGGGAGGATTTTCACCCCTCCACTTT
CDR3 protein: CASSLRQGGFSPLHF

D gene: .
V gene: TRBV13
clone size: few
J gene: TRBJ1-1
CDR3 DNA: TGTGCCAGCAGCCCAGGTTTATTTTTTACTGAAGCTTTCTTT
CDR3 protein: CASSPGLFFTEAFF

D gene: .
V gene: TRBV30
clone size: .
J gene: TRBJ1-2
CDR3 DNA: TGTGCCTGGAGTAACTCAGGGTTGGACTATGGCTACACCTTC
CDR3 protein: CAWSNSGLDYGYTF

D gene: .
V gene: TRBV20-1
clone size: once
J gene: TRBJ2-3
CDR3 DNA: TGCAGTGTGACAAATCGGATCACAGATACGCAGTATTTT
CDR3 protein: CSVTNRITDTQYF

D gene: .
V gene: TRBV28
clone size: .
J gene: TRBJ1-6
CDR3 DNA: TGTGCCATCCAGGGGTTGAATTCCCATTCACCCCTCCACTTT
CDR3 protein: CAIQGLNSHSPLHF

D gene: TRBD2
V gene: TRBV24-1
clone size: few
J gene: TRBJ2-1
CDR3 DNA: TGTGCCACCAGTGACACCGGGACTAGCGGGGTCGAGCAGTTCTTC
CDR3 protein: CATSDTGTSGVEQFF

D gene: .
V gene: TRBV20-1
clone size: .
J gene: TRBJ2-3
CDR3 DNA: TGCAGTGCCCCGCGCCCCGGAGATACGCAGTATTTT
CDR3 protein: CSAPRPGDTQYF

D gene: .
V gene: TRBV30
clone size: .
J gene: TRBJ1-6
CDR3 DNA: TGTGCCTGGGAGTTAACAGGGAATTCACCCCTCCACTTT
CDR3 protein: CAWELTGNSPLHF

D gene: .
V gene: TRBV4-3
clone size: .
J gene: TRBJ1-4
CDR3 DNA: TGCGCCAGCAGCCAGGATTCCCAGGGTCGGGGTGAAAAACTGTTTTTT
CDR3 protein: CASSQDSQGRGEKLFF